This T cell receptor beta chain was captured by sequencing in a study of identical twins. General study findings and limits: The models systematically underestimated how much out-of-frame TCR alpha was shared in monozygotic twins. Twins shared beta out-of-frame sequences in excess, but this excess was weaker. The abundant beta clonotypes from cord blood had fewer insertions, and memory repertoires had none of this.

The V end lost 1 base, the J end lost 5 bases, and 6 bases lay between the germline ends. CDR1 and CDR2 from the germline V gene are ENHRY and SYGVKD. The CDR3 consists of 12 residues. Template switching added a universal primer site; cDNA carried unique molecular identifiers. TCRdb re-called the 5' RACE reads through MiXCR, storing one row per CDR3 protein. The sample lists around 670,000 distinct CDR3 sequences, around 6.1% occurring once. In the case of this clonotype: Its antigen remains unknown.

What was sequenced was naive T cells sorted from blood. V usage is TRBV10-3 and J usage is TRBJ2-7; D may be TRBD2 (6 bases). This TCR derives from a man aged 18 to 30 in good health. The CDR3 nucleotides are TGTGCCATCAGTGAGTGGGGGGACGAGCAGTACTTC. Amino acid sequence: CAISEWGDEQYF.